This TCR beta chain was sequenced in a study of T cell changes during pregnancy in multiple sclerosis. Germline values: CDR1 LNHDA, CDR2 SQIVND (reference sequence). CDR3 length: 12 amino acids. V trimming: 5 bases; J trimming: 8 bases; junction bases outside the gene matches: 5. Profiling relied on immunoSEQ multiplex PCR, and the TCRdb table lists in-frame clones only, not all of them. The sample includes some 48,000 clones, 90% to 97% of them seen just once. Sequences were derived from peripheral blood, sampled in the second trimester of pregnancy. The sequence derives from a female donor with multiple sclerosis, enrolled in a pregnancy study. The rearrangement uses TRBV19 and TRBJ1-1; TRBD1 matches at 7 bases. The CDR3 bases are TGTGCCAGTAGTCCTTTGGACAGGGAAGCTTTCTTT. It yields the protein CASSPLDREAFF.